This T cell receptor (beta chain) was sequenced in a study of T-cell reconstitution after alpha-beta-depleted transplantation in children (dated by TCRdb to 2016 to 2018). Broadly, across the study: T-cell immune reconstitution after TCRalphabeta/CD19-depleted allogeneic hematopoietic cell transplantation in children was quantitatively tracked in the study by means of TCR repertoire profiling. Points the paper makes about the study in general: The frequencies of hyperexpanded clones fell over the following months, and after one year, T-cell counts and TCRbeta diversity were mostly attributed to newly produced T cells. The high TCRbeta diversity at day 60 in some patients was ascribed to recipient T cells and intrathymic progenitors that had survived conditioning. Apparently early alphabetaT-cell count recovery about two months after transplant reportedly relied on only several hundred rapidly expanded clones derived from non-depleted graft cells.

The library was built by means of PCR. The sequencer was an Illumina HiSeq 2500. TCR library preparation used molecular barcoding, with unique molecular identifiers applied to normalize quantification of the TCRbeta repertoire. TCRdb handled the public reads itself, with Q25 trimming in fastp and clone calling in MiXCR, and kept productive beta chains. Entries that share a CDR3 protein sequence are merged under the most common genes and DNA. The sample has nearly 350,000 distinct CDR3 sequences on record, 15% to 20% of them singletons. Roughly 40% of the sample is held by the ten biggest clonotypes. Reading the germline V gene gives CDR1 MDHEN and CDR2 SYDVKM. The CDR3, cysteine through phenylalanine, is 15 amino acids long. The retained sequence is limited to the CDR3, 45 bases, with the frame set at the first base. Relative to germline, V is 4 bases shorter and J is 1 base shorter, with 11 bases between their ends.

Worth noting for this clonotype: Its target antigen remains unknown. No base quality values were provided; no much bigger clone lies one nucleotide off.

The treatment or condition label corresponds to: allogeneic hematopoietic cell transplantation with graft depleted of TCRalphabeta T cells and CD19 B cells. The children who served as transplant recipients had been given grafts of TCRalphabeta/CD19-depleted allogeneic hematopoietic cells. This sample comprised PBMCs, mostly from graft donor cells, obtained 360 days after TCRalphabeta/CD19-depleted stem cell transplant. Recombination linked TRBV28 to TRBJ2-1; TRBD2 is a weak D gene call, 6 bases matching. The clonotype originates from a male patient between 2 and 10 years old who had a stem cell transplant for acute lymphoblastic leukemia, so the T cells may come from the graft donor. DNA sequence: TGTGCCAGCAGTTACCAGCTAGCGTCCTACAATGAGCAGTTCTTC. This sequence encodes CASSYQLASYNEQFF.